The clone carrying this T cell receptor (beta chain) has more than one count but fewer than ten. The data derive from a study of blood T cells in healthy people across ages. Primers used in a second PCR of roughly 6 to 11 cycles were a sample-barcoded 5' primer and a J-beta primer mix. Every molecule of cDNA carried a tag from a template-switch adaptor with 12 random nucleotides. TCRdb reprocessed the 5' RACE reads via MiXCR and lists one record per CDR3 protein. The sample holds roughly 800,000 distinct CDR3 sequences, 20% to 25% seen once. V lost 4 bases and J lost 5, with 5 bases in between. The CDR3 is made up of 11 amino acids. This sample was also put to use in a study of T cells of mothers and their children. Per that study: The study sampled a few healthy Caucasian mothers and their six children.

The specimen sequenced was blood. J is TRBJ2-5 and V is TRBV12-3 or TRBV12-4; unclear D gene. The TCR sequence derives from a boy aged 5-17 years in good health. This chain's CDR3 is CASSWAETQYF. The CDR3 coding sequence is TGTGCCAGCAGTTGGGCGGAGACCCAGTACTTC.